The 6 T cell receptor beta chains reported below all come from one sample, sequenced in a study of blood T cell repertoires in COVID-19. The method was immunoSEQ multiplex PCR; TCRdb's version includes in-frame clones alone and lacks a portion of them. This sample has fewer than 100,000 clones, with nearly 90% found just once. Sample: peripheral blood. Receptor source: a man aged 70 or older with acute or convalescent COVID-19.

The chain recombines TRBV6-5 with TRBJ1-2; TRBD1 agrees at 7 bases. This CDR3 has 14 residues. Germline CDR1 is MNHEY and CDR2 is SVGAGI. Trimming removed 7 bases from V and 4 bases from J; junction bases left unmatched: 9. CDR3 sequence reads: CASTLDRWSYGYTF. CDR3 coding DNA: TGTGCCAGCACCCTGGACAGGTGGAGCTATGGCTACACCTTC.

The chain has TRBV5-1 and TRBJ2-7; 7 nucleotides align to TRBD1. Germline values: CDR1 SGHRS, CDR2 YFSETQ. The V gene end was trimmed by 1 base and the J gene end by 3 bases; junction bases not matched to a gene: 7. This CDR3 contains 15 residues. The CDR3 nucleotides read TGCGCCAGCAGCTTGAACAGGGGCGCCTTCTACGAGCAGTACTTC. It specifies CASSLNRGAFYEQYF.

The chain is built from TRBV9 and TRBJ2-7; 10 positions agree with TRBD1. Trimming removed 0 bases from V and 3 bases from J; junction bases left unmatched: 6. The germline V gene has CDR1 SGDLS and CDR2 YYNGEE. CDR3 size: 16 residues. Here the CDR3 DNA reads TGTGCCAGCAGCGTAGGGGACAGGGGCGAGCTCTACGAGCAGTACTTC. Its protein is CASSVGDRGELYEQYF.

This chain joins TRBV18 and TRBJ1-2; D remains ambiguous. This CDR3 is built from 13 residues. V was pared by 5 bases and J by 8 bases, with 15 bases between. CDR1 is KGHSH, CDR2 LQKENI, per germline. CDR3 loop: CASSAGSREGYTF. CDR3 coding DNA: TGTGCCAGCTCAGCCGGGTCCCGGGAGGGCTACACCTTC.

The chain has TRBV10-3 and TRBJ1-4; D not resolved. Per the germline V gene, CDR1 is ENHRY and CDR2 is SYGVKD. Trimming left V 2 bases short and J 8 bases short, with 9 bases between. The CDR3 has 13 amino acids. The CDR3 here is CAISEDGREKLFF. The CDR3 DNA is TGTGCCATCAGTGAGGACGGCAGGGAAAAACTGTTTTTT.

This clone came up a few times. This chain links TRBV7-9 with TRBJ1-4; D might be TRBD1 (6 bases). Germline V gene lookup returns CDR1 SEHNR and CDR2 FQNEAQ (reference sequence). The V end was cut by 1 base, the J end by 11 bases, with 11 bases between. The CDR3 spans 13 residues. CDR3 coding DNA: TGTGCCAGCAGCTTAGACAGGGTGGGGAAACTGTTTTTT. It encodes CASSLDRVGKLFF.